Each of the 14 T cell receptor beta chains below was sequenced from the same sample in a study of T cell responses to AZD1222 COVID-19 vaccine. Data came from immunoSEQ multiplex PCR; TCRdb stores just in-frame clones and leaves some out. The data show under 75,000 clones, roughly 87% seen once. The material was peripheral blood, obtained on day 0 of AZD1222 vaccination. The receptors derive from an adult in good health.

This chain links TRBV11-3 with TRBJ2-7; either TRBD1 or TRBD2 may supply D (5 bases each). Germline values: CDR1 SGHNT, CDR2 YENEEA. This CDR3 has 15 residues. V dropped 5 bases and J dropped 2 bases, with 16 bases sitting between them. The CDR3 bases are TGTGCCAGCAGCCAACCCCGGGACGATCCCTACGAGCAGTACTTC. It encodes CASSQPRDDPYEQYF.

This chain uses TRBV4-3 with TRBJ1-5; TRBD1 is a possible D gene (5 bases). Trimming shortened V by 1 base and J by 4 bases, and 11 bases separated the two germline ends. Looked up from germline, CDR1 is LGHNA and CDR2 is YSLEER. This CDR3 spans 15 amino acids. The CDR3, as DNA: TGCGCCAGCAGCCAAGTTTGGGCAGGGAATCAGCCCCAGCATTTT. Translation gives CASSQVWAGNQPQHF.

In this sample, this clone turned up a few times. The V call is TRBV18, the J call TRBJ2-3; the match to TRBD2 covers 10 bases. Germline CDR1 reads KGHSH; CDR2 reads LQKENI. The CDR3 has 16 residues. V was clipped by 6 bases and J by 0 bases; unmatched bases: 6. CDR3 DNA: TGTGCCAGCTCTACTAGGACTAGCGGTAGCACAGATACGCAGTATTTT. Translated: CASSTRTSGSTDTQYF.

The chain recombines TRBV7-9 with TRBJ1-1; 7 bases are shared with TRBD1. V was pared by 5 bases and J by 7 bases, with 7 bases of the junction left unmatched. Germline-derived CDR1 and CDR2 are SEHNR and FQNEAQ (reference sequence). This CDR3 region has 13 residues. The CDR3 bases are TGTGCCAGCAGCCTAGGACAGGACCGTGAAGCTTTCTTT. Residues: CASSLGQDREAFF. The full variable domain, in which reference TRBV7-9 and TRBJ1-1 provide the parts outside the CDR3, is DTGVSQNPRHKITKRGQNVTFRCDPISEHNRLYWYRQTLGQGPEFLTYFQNEAQLEKSRLLSDRFSAERPKGSFSTLEIQRTEQGDSAMYLCASSLGQDREAFFGQGTRLTVV.

The chain combines TRBV25-1 with TRBJ1-5, with 7 bases that match TRBD1. CDR1 MGHDK and CDR2 SYGVNS come from the germline V gene. This CDR3 contains 13 residues. V shed 6 bases and J 7 bases; nucleotides not matched to a gene: 6. CDR3 sequence reads: CASRGTAGQPQHF. The CDR3 bases are TGTGCCAGCAGGGGGACAGCTGGGCAGCCCCAGCATTTT.

The chain employs TRBV9 and TRBJ2-5, with 10 bases aligning to TRBD2. In germline, CDR1 is SGDLS, CDR2 YYNGEE. V trimming: 3 bases; J trimming: 1 base; junction bases outside the gene matches: 3. This CDR3 contains 15 residues. CDR3 sequence reads: CASSATSGTQETQYF. The CDR3 DNA reads as TGTGCCAGCAGCGCTACTAGCGGGACCCAAGAGACCCAGTACTTC.

The chain has TRBV4-1 and TRBJ1-2, with D unresolved. CDR1 is MGHRA and CDR2 is YSYEKL in the germline V gene. The CDR3 has 16 residues. The germline V and J ends were trimmed by 1 base and 1 base, with 13 bases remaining between them. In DNA form, the CDR3 reads TGCGCCAGCAGCCAAGTGTTCCTTCGAGATAACTATGGCTACACCTTC. This sequence encodes CASSQVFLRDNYGYTF.

The chain couples TRBV5-6 to TRBJ1-1; TRBD1 agrees at 10 bases. The CDR3 is 16 residues long. J was trimmed by 1 base and V by 2 bases; bases with no gene match: 5. The germline CDR1 and CDR2 sequences are SGHDT and YYEEEE. The CDR3 coding sequence is TGTGCCAGCAGCTTTGGGACAGGGGCCGCGAACACTGAAGCTTTCTTT. Protein sequence: CASSFGTGAANTEAFF.

The rearrangement links TRBV9 to TRBJ2-7; the D is unclear. Between the trimmed V and J ends, which lost 0 bases and 4 bases, there was a span of 20 bases. CDR3 length equals 17 residues. Per germline, CDR1 SGDLS and CDR2 YYNGEE. CDR3 region: CASSVAANQRTLYEQYF. The CDR3 DNA follows: TGTGCCAGCAGCGTAGCTGCCAATCAGCGTACCTTATACGAGCAGTACTTC.

This chain uses TRBV7-8 with TRBJ2-3, with D perhaps matching TRBD2 (5 bases). CDR1 and CDR2 (germline): SGHVS, FQNEAQ. Trimming stripped 7 bases from V and 6 bases from J, with 11 bases between. CDR3 length equals 12 residues. CDR3 sequence (DNA): TGTGCCAGCAAATGGACTGATGATACGCAGTATTTT. Translated: CASKWTDDTQYF.

The chain employs TRBV19 and TRBJ2-2; D remains ambiguous. The germline CDR1 and CDR2 sequences are LNHDA and SQIVND (reference sequence). The V end lost 5 bases, the J end lost 9 bases, and 7 bases lay between the germline ends. CDR3 length: 11 amino acids. DNA of the CDR3: TGTGCCAGTAGTGGGATTCGGGAGCTGTTTTTT. It yields the protein CASSGIRELFF.

The rearrangement links TRBV24-1 to TRBJ1-2, with 7 bases identical to TRBD1. Trimming at V came to 3 bases and at J to 5 bases, leaving 5 bases not matched to a gene. The CDR3 extends over 14 amino acids. In germline, CDR1 is KGHDR, CDR2 SFDVKD. CDR3 protein: CATSDRDRAYGYTF. In DNA, the CDR3 is TGTGCCACCAGTGATCGGGACAGAGCGTATGGCTACACCTTC.

The V and J genes are TRBV3-1 (or the pseudogene TRBV3-2) and TRBJ1-1, with unresolved D. CDR1 is LGHDT and CDR2 is YNNKEL in the germline V gene (reference sequence). The V gene lost 1 base and the J gene lost 3 bases, with 9 bases spanning the gap. The CDR3 is made up of 14 amino acids. The CDR3 coding sequence is TGTGCCAGCAGCCAAGCTGGGAGGGACACTGAAGCTTTCTTT. This codes for CASSQAGRDTEAFF.

The chain uses TRBV6-1 and TRBJ2-7; D ambiguous. Trimming shortened V by 1 base and J by 6 bases, and 13 bases separated the two germline ends. CDR1 MNHNS and CDR2 SASEGT come from the germline V gene. The length of the CDR3 is 14 residues. In DNA form, the CDR3 reads TGTGCCAGCAGTGAAGGATGGCGGCCCGGCGAGCAGTACTTC. Residues: CASSEGWRPGEQYF.